A single T cell receptor beta chain is shown here with its context. This sample is drawn from a study of blood T cell repertoires in COVID-19. The wider study: Acute and convalescent COVID-19 specimens originated in the United States, Italy and Spain. PBMCs, B-cell-depleted T cells, or T cells provided the cDNA or gDNA that made up the material.

In the study's own analysis: Using reference gene primer amplification, nucleated cell counts were estimated. This table comes from immunoSEQ multiplex PCR, and its TCRdb copy is limited to in-frame clones, with some not included. D and trimming were read from the DNA, whereas the V and J calls and clone size are those reported in that table. The sample includes approximately 90,000 clones, 70% to 90% of them seen just once. Germline CDR1 is MNHGY and CDR2 is SVAAGI. V was cut by 0 bases and J by 3 bases, with 13 bases left in between. The CDR3 has 16 residues. The V call is TRBV6-9, the J call TRBJ2-3, with D unclear. Sequencing used peripheral blood. The source is a human donor in a cohort sampled during active COVID-19. CDR3 nucleotides: TGTGCCAGCAGTTATTCAAAGACTGGAAATACAGATACGCAGTATTTT. Translation gives CASSYSKTGNTDTQYF.